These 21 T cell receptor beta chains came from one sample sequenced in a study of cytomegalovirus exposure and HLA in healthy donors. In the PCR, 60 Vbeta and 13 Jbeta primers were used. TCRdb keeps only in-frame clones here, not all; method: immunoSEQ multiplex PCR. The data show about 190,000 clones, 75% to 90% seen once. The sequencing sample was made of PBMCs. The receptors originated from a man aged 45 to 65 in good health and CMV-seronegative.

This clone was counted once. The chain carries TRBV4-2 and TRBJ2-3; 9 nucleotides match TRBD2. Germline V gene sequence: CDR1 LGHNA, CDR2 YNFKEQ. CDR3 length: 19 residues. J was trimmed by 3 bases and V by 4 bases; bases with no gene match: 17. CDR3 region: CASSRMGGLSGSGTDTQYF. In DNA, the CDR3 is TGTGCCAGCAGCCGAATGGGGGGCCTTAGCGGGAGTGGAACAGATACGCAGTATTTT.

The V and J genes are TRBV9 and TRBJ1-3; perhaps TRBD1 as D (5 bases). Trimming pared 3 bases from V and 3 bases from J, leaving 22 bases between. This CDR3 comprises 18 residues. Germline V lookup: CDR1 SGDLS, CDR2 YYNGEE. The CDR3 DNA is TGTGCCAGCAGCGCCCGGGACTCCCACTTTGGGGATGGAAACACCATATATTTT. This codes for CASSARDSHFGDGNTIYF.

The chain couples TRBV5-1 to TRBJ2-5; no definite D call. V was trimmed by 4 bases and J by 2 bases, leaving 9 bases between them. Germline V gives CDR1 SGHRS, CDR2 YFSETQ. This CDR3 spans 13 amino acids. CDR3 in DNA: TGCGCCAGCAGCGCCGACTTTCAAGAGACCCAGTACTTC. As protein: CASSADFQETQYF. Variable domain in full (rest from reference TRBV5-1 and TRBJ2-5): KAGVTQTPRYLIKTRGQQVTLSCSPISGHRSVSWYQQTPGQGLQFLFEYFSETQRNKGNFPGRFSGRQFSNSRSEMNVSTLELGDSALYLCASSADFQETQYFGPGTRLLVL.

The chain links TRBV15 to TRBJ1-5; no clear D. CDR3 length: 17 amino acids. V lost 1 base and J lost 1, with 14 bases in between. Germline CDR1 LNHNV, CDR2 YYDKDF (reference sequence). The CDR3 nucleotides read TGTGCCACCAGCAGAGGAGGGAGGATGAGGAGCAATCAGCCCCAGCATTTT. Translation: CATSRGGRMRSNQPQHF.

The CDR3 region has the DNA TGTGCCAGCTCACCACGAACAGGGGGGTCGGACACCGGGGAGCTGTTTTTT. This sequence encodes CASSPRTGGSDTGELFF. The V and J genes are TRBV18 and TRBJ2-2; 8 nucleotides agree with TRBD1. Trimming at V came to 1 base and at J to 3 bases, leaving 7 bases not matched to a gene. Per the germline V gene, CDR1 is KGHSH and CDR2 is LQKENI. The CDR3 contains 17 residues.

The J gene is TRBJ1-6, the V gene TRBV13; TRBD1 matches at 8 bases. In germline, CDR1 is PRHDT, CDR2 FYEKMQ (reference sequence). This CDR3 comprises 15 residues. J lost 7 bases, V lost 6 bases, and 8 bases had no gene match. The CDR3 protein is CASRAGQGRNSPLHF. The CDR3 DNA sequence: TGTGCCAGCAGAGCCGGACAGGGAAGGAATTCACCCCTCCACTTT. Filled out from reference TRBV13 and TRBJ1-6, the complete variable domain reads AAGVIQSPRHLIKEKRETATLKCYPIPRHDTVYWYQQGPGQDPQFLISFYEKMQSDKGSIPDRFSAQQFSDYHSELNMSSLELGDSALYFCASRAGQGRNSPLHFGNGTRLTVT.

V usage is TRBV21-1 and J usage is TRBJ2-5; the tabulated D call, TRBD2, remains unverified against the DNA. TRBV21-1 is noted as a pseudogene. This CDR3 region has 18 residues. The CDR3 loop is CASSKGLAGKRRQETQYF. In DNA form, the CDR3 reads TGTGCCAGCAGCAAAGGACTAGCGGGAAAAAGGCGACAAGAGACCCAGTACTTC.

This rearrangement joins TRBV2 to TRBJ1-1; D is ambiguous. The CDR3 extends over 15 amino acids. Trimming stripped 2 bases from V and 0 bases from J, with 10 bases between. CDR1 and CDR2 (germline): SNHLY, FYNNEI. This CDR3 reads CASSEREDMNTEAFF. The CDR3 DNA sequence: TGTGCCAGCAGTGAAAGAGAGGATATGAACACTGAAGCTTTCTTT.

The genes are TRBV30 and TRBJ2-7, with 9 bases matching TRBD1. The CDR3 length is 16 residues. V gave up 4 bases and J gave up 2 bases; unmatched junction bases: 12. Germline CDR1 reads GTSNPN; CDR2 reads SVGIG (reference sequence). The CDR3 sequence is CAWNPPGTGSAYEQYF. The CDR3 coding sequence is TGTGCCTGGAACCCTCCCGGGACAGGGAGCGCCTACGAGCAGTACTTC.

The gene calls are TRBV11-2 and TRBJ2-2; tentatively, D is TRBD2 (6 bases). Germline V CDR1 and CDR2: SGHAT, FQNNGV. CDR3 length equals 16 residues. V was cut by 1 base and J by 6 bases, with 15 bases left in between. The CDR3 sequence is CASSLGNRLAPGELFF. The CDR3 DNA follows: TGTGCCAGCAGCTTAGGTAACAGGCTAGCGCCCGGGGAGCTGTTTTTT.

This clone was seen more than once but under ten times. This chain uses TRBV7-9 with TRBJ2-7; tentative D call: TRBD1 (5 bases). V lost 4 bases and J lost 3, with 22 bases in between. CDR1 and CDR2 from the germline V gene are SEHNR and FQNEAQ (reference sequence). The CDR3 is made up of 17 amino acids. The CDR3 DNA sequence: TGTGCCAGCAGCTCTTTCAAGCAGACAGCCCTAAACTACGAGCAGTACTTC. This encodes CASSSFKQTALNYEQYF.

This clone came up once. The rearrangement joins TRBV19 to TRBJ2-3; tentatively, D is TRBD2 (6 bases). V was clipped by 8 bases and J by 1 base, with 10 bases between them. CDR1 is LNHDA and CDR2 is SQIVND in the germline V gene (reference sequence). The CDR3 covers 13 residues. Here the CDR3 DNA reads TGTGCCAGTTCATGGGGGGGCACAGATACGCAGTATTTT. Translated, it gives CASSWGGTDTQYF.

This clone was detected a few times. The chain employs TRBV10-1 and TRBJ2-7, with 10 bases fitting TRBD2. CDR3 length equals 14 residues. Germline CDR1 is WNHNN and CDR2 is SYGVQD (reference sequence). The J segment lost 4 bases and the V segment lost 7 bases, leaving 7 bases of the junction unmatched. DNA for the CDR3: TGCGCCAGCAAACTAGCGGGACAGTGGTACGAGCAGTACTTC. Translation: CASKLAGQWYEQYF.

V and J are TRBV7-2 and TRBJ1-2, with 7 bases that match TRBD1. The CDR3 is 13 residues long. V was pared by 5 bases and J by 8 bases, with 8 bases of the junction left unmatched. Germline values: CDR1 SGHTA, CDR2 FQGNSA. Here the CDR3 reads CASSGDRAWGYTF. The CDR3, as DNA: TGTGCCAGCAGCGGCGACAGGGCCTGGGGCTACACCTTC. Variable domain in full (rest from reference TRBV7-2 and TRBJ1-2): GAGVSQSPSNKVTEKGKDVELRCDPISGHTALYWYRQSLGQGLEFLIYFQGNSAPDKSGLPSDRFSAERTGGSVSTLTIQRTQQEDSAVYLCASSGDRAWGYTFGSGTRLTVV.

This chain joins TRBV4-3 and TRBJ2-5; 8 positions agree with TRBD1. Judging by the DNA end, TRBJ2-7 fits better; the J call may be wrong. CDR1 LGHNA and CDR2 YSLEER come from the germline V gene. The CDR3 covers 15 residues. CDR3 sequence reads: CASSQDDRGSYEQYF. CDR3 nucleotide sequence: TGCGCCAGCAGCCAAGATGACAGGGGCTCCTACGAGCAGTACTTC.

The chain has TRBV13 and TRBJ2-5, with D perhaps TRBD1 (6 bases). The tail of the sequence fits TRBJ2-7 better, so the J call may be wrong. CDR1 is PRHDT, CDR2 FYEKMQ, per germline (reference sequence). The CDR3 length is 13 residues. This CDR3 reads CASSPQGTYEQYF. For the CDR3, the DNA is TGTGCCAGCAGCCCACAGGGCACCTACGAGCAGTACTTC.

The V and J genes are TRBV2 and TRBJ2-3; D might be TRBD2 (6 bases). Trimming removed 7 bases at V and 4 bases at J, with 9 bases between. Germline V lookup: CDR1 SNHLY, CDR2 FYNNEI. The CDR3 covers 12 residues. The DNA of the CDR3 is TGTGCCAGCAATAGCGGTCCAGATACGCAGTATTTT. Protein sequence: CASNSGPDTQYF.

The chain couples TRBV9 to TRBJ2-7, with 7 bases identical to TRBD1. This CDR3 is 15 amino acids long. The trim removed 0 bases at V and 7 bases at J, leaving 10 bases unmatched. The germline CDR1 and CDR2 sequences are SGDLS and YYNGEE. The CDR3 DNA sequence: TGTGCCAGCAGCGTAGCTGAAGGGGGCCTATGGGAGCAGTACTTC. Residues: CASSVAEGGLWEQYF.

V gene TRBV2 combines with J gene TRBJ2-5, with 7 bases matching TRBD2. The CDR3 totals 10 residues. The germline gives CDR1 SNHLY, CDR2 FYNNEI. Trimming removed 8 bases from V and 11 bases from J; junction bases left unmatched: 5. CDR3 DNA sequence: TGTGCCAGCCAAGTGCGGGAGCAGTACTTC. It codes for CASQVREQYF.

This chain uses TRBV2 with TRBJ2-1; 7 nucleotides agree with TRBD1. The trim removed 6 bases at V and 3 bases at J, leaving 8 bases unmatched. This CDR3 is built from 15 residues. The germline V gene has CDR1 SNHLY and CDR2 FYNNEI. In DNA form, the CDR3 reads TGTGCCAGCAGGGGTAGGACAGGAGACTACAATGAGCAGTTCTTC. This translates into CASRGRTGDYNEQFF.

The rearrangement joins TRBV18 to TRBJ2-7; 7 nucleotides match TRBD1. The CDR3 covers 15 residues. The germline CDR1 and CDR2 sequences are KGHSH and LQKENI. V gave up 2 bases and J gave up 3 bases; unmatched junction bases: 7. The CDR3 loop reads CASSPSRDSHYEQYF. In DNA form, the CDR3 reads TGTGCCAGCTCACCATCACGGGACAGCCACTACGAGCAGTACTTC.